The text below deals with one TCR beta chain. Its specificity is unknown. Produced via immunoSEQ multiplex PCR; TCRdb's table is partial and in-frame only. The table lists about 87,000 clones, 90% of them singletons. V shed 7 bases and J shed 0 bases, with 22 bases lying between them. In germline, CDR1 is MDHEN, CDR2 SYDVKM. This CDR3 contains 18 residues. The sample originates from a study of siplizumab effects on memory and regulatory T cells. General observations from the study: Unstimulated subset assignment was obtained for only a minor fraction of alloreactive clones. Most proliferating CD4+ or CD8+ clones, roughly 80-97%, had no naive or memory assignment.

Sequencing used CD4+ T cells sorted from blood. V gene TRBV28 combines with J gene TRBJ1-5; D might be TRBD1 (6 bases). This receptor was obtained from a human donor in good health. The CDR3 nucleotides read TGTGCCAGCAAAGACTGGATCTGGGACAACAATAGCAATCAGCCCCAGCATTTT. It yields the protein CASKDWIWDNNSNQPQHF.